Given below is one TCR beta chain in context. Antigen: not known. The sample belongs to a study of CXCR3-negative and CXCR3-positive naive CD8 T cells. Naive CD8+ T cells carried a CD45RO-CCR7+CD27+CD95- phenotype. The study made its TRB cDNA libraries by 5' RACE, adding UMI labels. TCRdb reprocessed the 5' RACE reads and keeps a single row for each CDR3 protein, giving no DNA. The listing records roughly 100,000 distinct CDR3 sequences. Whole-study results and caveats: CXCR3-negative and CXCR3-positive naive cells shared comparable TRBV-TRBJ usage, but memory cells did not. In CXCR3-positive naive cells, the TRB CDR3s were more hydrophobic than in CXCR3-negative naive cells. Sequencing showed both naive subsets with comparably high diversity, and memory CD8+ cells much lower. The majority of assays used fresh PBMCs, and CXCR3 expression partially decreased after cryopreservation.

CDR3 length: 14 residues. The sequenced sample consisted of naive CXCR3+ CD8+ T cells from blood. Subset denoted: CD45RO-CCR7+CD27+CD95- naive CD8+ T cells expressing CXCR3 (TNR3+). This chain links TRBV12-3 or TRBV12-4 with TRBJ2-3. The TCR was taken from a human donor in good health. Some clones in this sample may be carry-over from other donors' samples. CDR3 sequence: CASSFELHTDTQYF.